Below, 30 T cell receptor beta chains from the same sample are listed, as sequenced in a study of T-cell reconstitution after alpha-beta-depleted transplantation in children. Preparation of the TCRbeta library was carried out with unique molecular identifiers. TCRdb analysed the PCR reads with MiXCR anew, one entry per CDR3 protein. In the table there are around 700,000 distinct CDR3 sequences, 10% to 15% of which are singletons. Sample: PBMCs, taken before TCRalphabeta/CD19-depleted stem cell transplant. These receptors all come from a girl aged 2-15 years with congenital amegakaryocytic thrombocytopenia, due to receive a stem cell transplant.

This clonotype was detected only a few times. V is TRBV3-1 and J is TRBJ2-7; D call uncertain. Germline V gene lookup returns CDR1 LGHDT and CDR2 YNNKEL (reference sequence). The CDR3 length is 14 residues. Between the trimmed V and J ends, which lost 8 bases and 1 base, there was a span of 15 bases. CDR3 in amino acids: CASRRTISSYEQYF. CDR3 nucleotides: TGTGCCAGCCGACGGACGATCTCGTCCTACGAGCAGTACTTC.

The chain carries TRBV10-2 and TRBJ2-3, with D hard to call. This CDR3 comprises 12 residues. Trimming stripped 2 bases from V and 5 bases from J, with 5 bases between. Per the germline V gene, CDR1 is WSHSY and CDR2 is SAAADI. CDR3 residues: CASSEPIDTQYF. In DNA, the CDR3 is TGCGCCAGCAGTGAGCCGATAGATACGCAGTATTTT.

This clonotype was detected ten times or more. The chain links TRBV6-6 to TRBJ2-5, with 8 bases lining up with TRBD1. CDR3 length: 12 amino acids. Germline assignment: CDR1 MNHNY and CDR2 SVGAGI (reference sequence). With V trimmed by 7 bases and J by 4 bases, 2 bases remained unmatched. CDR3 residues: CASTGGAETQYF. The CDR3 DNA reads as TGTGCCAGCACAGGGGGCGCAGAGACCCAGTACTTC.

The chain couples TRBV5-1 to TRBJ2-1; no clear D. The germline V gene has CDR1 SGHRS and CDR2 YFSETQ. Trimming pared 2 bases from V and 4 bases from J, leaving 4 bases between. The CDR3 consists of 12 residues. CDR3 in DNA: TGCGCCAGCAGCTTCCAATACAATGAGCAGTTCTTC. This sequence encodes CASSFQYNEQFF.

This clonotype was seen repeatedly, ten times or more. The V gene is TRBV5-1, the J gene TRBJ2-1; D gene unclear. Germline V gene lookup returns CDR1 SGHRS and CDR2 YFSETQ. The length of the CDR3 is 15 residues. Deletions cut 2 bases from V and 4 bases from J, with 13 bases between. CDR3 sequence: CASSFNGPLYNEQFF. The CDR3 DNA sequence: TGCGCCAGCAGCTTTAACGGACCCCTATACAATGAGCAGTTCTTC.

The chain combines TRBV28 with TRBJ1-5; a possible D gene is TRBD1 (5 bases). The CDR3 extends over 16 amino acids. Germline CDR1 and CDR2: MDHEN and SYDVKM. Deletions cut 2 bases from V and 2 bases from J, with 13 bases between. The CDR3 DNA reads TGTGCCAGCAGTTTAGGTGGGCAGGGAGGCAATCAGCCCCAGCATTTT. Its translation: CASSLGGQGGNQPQHF.

This clonotype showed up many times. DNA for the CDR3: TGTGCCAGCAGCCCCACTGTGGCGCAAACAGGGGGCTATGGCTACACCTTC. Translated, it gives CASSPTVAQTGGYGYTF. The chain links TRBV7-9 to TRBJ1-2; 8 positions agree with TRBD1. The CDR3 has 17 amino acids. Germline CDR1 is SEHNR and CDR2 is FQNEAQ (reference sequence). V was pared by 5 bases and J by 4 bases, with 15 bases of the junction left unmatched.

In its sample, this clonotype was seen many times. The CDR3 region is CSAPTGRNEKLFF. DNA of the CDR3: TGCAGTGCTCCGACAGGGCGGAATGAAAAACTGTTTTTT. This rearrangement joins TRBV20-1 to TRBJ1-4, with 7 nucleotides matching TRBD1. CDR3 length: 13 amino acids. V was pared by 5 bases and J by 5 bases, with 5 bases of the junction left unmatched. The V gene's germline CDR1 is DFQATT and CDR2 SNEGSKA (reference sequence).

This clonotype was seen many times. This chain joins TRBV20-1 and TRBJ2-1; either TRBD1 or TRBD2 may supply D (5 bases each). CDR1 is DFQATT and CDR2 is SNEGSKA in the germline V gene (reference sequence). The CDR3 is 13 amino acids. CDR3: CSLRDRFHNEQFF. CDR3 bases: TGCAGCCTTCGGGACCGATTTCACAATGAGCAGTTCTTC.

This clonotype occurred many times. This rearrangement joins TRBV6-5 to TRBJ2-1; no clear D gene. The CDR3 loop spans 11 amino acids. V was cut by 8 bases and J by 7 bases, with 9 bases left in between. Germline assignment: CDR1 MNHEY and CDR2 SVGAGI. CDR3 loop: CASGLSNEQFF. In nucleotides, the CDR3 is TGTGCCAGCGGGCTATCTAATGAGCAGTTCTTC.

This chain connects TRBV20-1 to TRBJ2-3, with 14 bases matching TRBD2. Germline lookup yields CDR1 DFQATT and CDR2 SNEGSKA (reference sequence). This CDR3 is built from 17 residues. The J segment lost 2 bases and the V segment lost 5 bases, leaving 9 bases of the junction unmatched. CDR3 DNA: TGCAGTGCTGATGGGACTAGCGGGAGCCCCATCACAGATACGCAGTATTTT. It translates to CSADGTSGSPITDTQYF.

In this sample, this clonotype turned up many times. The chain recombines TRBV21-1 with TRBJ1-2. TRBV21-1 is a pseudogene segment. CDR3 size: 12 residues. In nucleotides, the CDR3 is TGTGCCAACAGACCGCCTTCGGGTGGCTACACCTTC. Translated: CANRPPSGGYTF.

With respect to this clonotype: It may be a read error: a sequence one base away is much more abundant. J is TRBJ2-3 and V is TRBV5-1; TRBD1 is a possible D gene (6 bases). The CDR3 covers 15 residues. In germline, CDR1 is SGHRS, CDR2 YFSETQ. V lost 2 bases, J lost 3 bases, and 13 bases lay in between. CDR3 protein: CASSFNREWTDTQYF. CDR3 bases: TGCGCCAGCAGCTTCAACAGGGAGTGGACAGATACGCAGTATTTT.

The table lists this clonotype with many counts. V gene TRBV20-1 combines with J gene TRBJ1-1, with no clear D. Germline V CDR1 and CDR2: DFQATT, SNEGSKA (reference sequence). V lost 1 base and J 3 bases, leaving 9 bases between the germline ends. The CDR3 runs to 13 residues. The chain's CDR3 is CSARGERHTEAFF. The CDR3 nucleotides read TGCAGTGCTAGAGGCGAAAGACACACTGAAGCTTTCTTT.

Many counts were recorded for this clonotype. The chain uses TRBV20-1 and TRBJ2-1; 7 bases fit TRBD2. The J segment lost 10 bases and the V segment lost 0 bases, leaving 12 bases of the junction unmatched. Germline V gene sequence: CDR1 DFQATT, CDR2 SNEGSKA (reference sequence). The CDR3 is 15 residues long. The CDR3 loop reads CSARDLETSLREQFF. CDR3 DNA sequence: TGCAGTGCTAGAGATCTCGAGACTAGCCTTCGAGAGCAGTTCTTC.

This clonotype has a count of ten or more. The V call is TRBV12-3 or TRBV12-4, the J call TRBJ1-3; D is unresolved. Trimming took off 1 base at V and 4 bases at J, with 11 bases between the two ends. The CDR3 totals 15 residues. The CDR3 is CASSLGTTWGNTIYF. CDR3 nucleotide sequence: TGTGCCAGCAGTTTAGGGACTACCTGGGGAAACACCATATATTTT.

This clonotype was recorded many times. The CDR3 nucleotides read TGTGCCAGCAGTTTATCGGGGAGTAATCAGCCCCAGCATTTT. Protein: CASSLSGSNQPQHF. This chain links TRBV27 with TRBJ1-5; D remains unclear. Germline CDR1 is MNHEY and CDR2 is SMNVEV (reference sequence). The CDR3 is made up of 14 amino acids. V was clipped by 0 bases and J by 4 bases, with 7 bases between them.

This clonotype occurred a few times. V is TRBV27 and J is TRBJ2-1; D is unresolved. CDR1 and CDR2 (germline): MNHEY, SMNVEV (reference sequence). This CDR3 is 13 amino acids long. Trimming took 5 bases from V and 3 from J, leaving 8 bases between them. The CDR3 DNA reads TGTGCCAGCAGTGTAAACTACTACAATGAGCAGTTCTTC. Translation gives CASSVNYYNEQFF.

This clonotype was observed many times. The genes are TRBV20-1 and TRBJ2-7, with D unclear. Germline CDR1 reads DFQATT; CDR2 reads SNEGSKA (reference sequence). Trimming removed 4 bases at V and 2 bases at J, with 6 bases between. The CDR3 is made up of 11 amino acids. The CDR3 here is CSANAAYEQYF. Written as DNA, the CDR3 is TGCAGTGCTAATGCCGCCTACGAGCAGTACTTC.

J is TRBJ2-7 and V is TRBV12-3 or TRBV12-4; 11 positions agree with TRBD2. V trimming: 5 bases; J trimming: 4 bases; junction bases outside the gene matches: 7. This CDR3 region has 15 residues. The CDR3 DNA reads as TGTGCCAGCAGTGGGGAGGGACTAGCGGAATACGAGCAGTACTTC. Translating it yields CASSGEGLAEYEQYF.

The sample holds many counts of this clonotype. The gene calls are TRBV20-1 and TRBJ2-1; a possible D gene is TRBD1 (6 bases). The CDR3 is 14 amino acids. Trimming pared 6 bases from V and 7 bases from J, leaving 19 bases between. Germline CDR1 is DFQATT and CDR2 is SNEGSKA (reference sequence). The CDR3 DNA sequence: TGCAGTGCCAACCCTGGGAATAGGGGGAATGAGCAGTTCTTC. Translated: CSANPGNRGNEQFF.

In this sample, this clonotype turned up many times. The chain joins TRBV20-1 to TRBJ2-5; TRBD2 matches 7 bases. The CDR3 has 13 amino acids. V shed 7 bases and J 0 bases; nucleotides not matched to a gene: 5. CDR1 DFQATT and CDR2 SNEGSKA come from the germline V gene (reference sequence). CDR3 coding DNA: TGCAGTGGGCGGGAGTTTAACCAAGAGACCCAGTACTTC. It specifies CSGREFNQETQYF.

This clonotype was detected many times. In DNA, the CDR3 is TGCAGCGTTGAAGAAAGGCTCGCTGAGACCCAGTACTTC. Translating gives CSVEERLAETQYF. This sequence joins TRBV29-1 and TRBJ2-5; D remains ambiguous. The V end was cut by 0 bases, the J end by 5 bases, with 10 bases between. The CDR3 runs to 13 residues. CDR1 is SQVTM and CDR2 is ANQGSEA in the germline V gene.

This clonotype occurred a few times. The chain has TRBV6-1 and TRBJ1-4, with D perhaps matching TRBD1 (6 bases). The CDR3 contains 15 residues. Germline V gene sequence: CDR1 MNHNS, CDR2 SASEGT. V lost 8 bases and J 2 bases, leaving 15 bases between the germline ends. The CDR3: CASGGRDNTNEKLFF. The CDR3 nucleotides read TGTGCCAGCGGTGGCCGGGACAACACTAATGAAAAACTGTTTTTT.

A few counts support this clonotype. The chain carries TRBV20-1 and TRBJ2-1; no reliable D call. CDR1 and CDR2 (germline): DFQATT, SNEGSKA (reference sequence). Trimming pared 3 bases from V and 3 bases from J, leaving 15 bases between. The CDR3 has 15 residues. The CDR3 is CSASDQSGHYNEQFF. DNA of the CDR3: TGCAGTGCTAGTGATCAATCGGGCCACTACAATGAGCAGTTCTTC.

This clonotype was counted between two and nine times. V gene TRBV21-1 combines with J gene TRBJ2-7; TRBD1 is the table's D call and was not checked against the DNA. TRBV21-1 is recorded as a pseudogene. CDR3 length equals 24 residues. The CDR3 loop reads CASSNLAGFDGQSRAGNTPYEQYF. The DNA for the CDR3 is TGTGCCAGCAGCAATCTAGCAGGGTTTGATGGACAGTCAAGGGCGGGAAACACCCCTTACGAGCAGTACTTC.

This clonotype has more than one count but fewer than ten. The CDR3 sequence: CASSLGRHQETQYF. The CDR3 nucleotides are TGCGCCAGCAGCTTGGGGCGTCACCAAGAGACCCAGTACTTC. This chain uses TRBV5-1 with TRBJ2-5; D remains unclear. V was shortened by 0 bases and J by 0 bases, with 6 bases between the two germline ends. The CDR3 contains 14 residues. Germline CDR1 reads SGHRS; CDR2 reads YFSETQ.

In this sample, this clonotype turned up many times. V is TRBV28 and J is TRBJ2-5, with D perhaps TRBD1 (6 bases). Trimming pared 5 bases from V and 1 base from J, leaving 11 bases between. CDR3 length equals 14 residues. CDR1 is MDHEN and CDR2 is SYDVKM in the germline V gene. The CDR3 loop reads CASSMRQAQETQYF. CDR3 coding DNA: TGTGCCAGCAGTATGCGACAGGCCCAAGAGACCCAGTACTTC.

The rearrangement joins TRBV12-3 or TRBV12-4 to TRBJ1-1, with TRBD1 matching 12 bases. CDR3 length equals 15 residues. With V trimmed by 3 bases and J by 7 bases, 6 bases remained unmatched. CDR3 coding DNA: TGTGCCAGCAGTTTCCGGGGACAGGGGGCGTATGAAGCTTTCTTT. This codes for CASSFRGQGAYEAFF.

The chain links TRBV6-5 to TRBJ1-1, with D hard to call. The CDR3 consists of 14 residues. V shed 2 bases and J shed 0 bases, with 7 bases lying between them. CDR1 and CDR2 from the germline V gene are MNHEY and SVGAGI. The CDR3: CASSYRGMNTEAFF. DNA of the CDR3: TGTGCCAGCAGTTACCGGGGAATGAACACTGAAGCTTTCTTT.